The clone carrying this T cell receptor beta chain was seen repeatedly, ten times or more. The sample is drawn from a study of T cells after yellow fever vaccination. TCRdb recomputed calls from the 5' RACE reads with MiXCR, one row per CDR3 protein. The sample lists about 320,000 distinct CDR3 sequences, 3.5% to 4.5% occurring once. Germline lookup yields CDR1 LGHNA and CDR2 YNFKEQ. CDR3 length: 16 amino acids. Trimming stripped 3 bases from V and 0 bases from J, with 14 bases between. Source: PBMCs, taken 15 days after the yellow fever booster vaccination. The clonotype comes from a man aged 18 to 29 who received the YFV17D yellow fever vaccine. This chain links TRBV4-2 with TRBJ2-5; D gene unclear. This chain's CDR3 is CASSQGSFDYQETQYF. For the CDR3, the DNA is TGTGCCAGCAGCCAGGGTAGTTTCGATTACCAAGAGACCCAGTACTTC.